This is a list of T cell receptor beta chains from one sample in a study of T cell responses to AZD1222 COVID-19 vaccine. The repertoire was sequenced with immunoSEQ multiplex PCR; TCRdb's copy has only in-frame clones and lacks some. In the table there are over 100,000 clones, 85% to 90% of which are singletons. The specimen was peripheral blood, collected on day 0 of AZD1222 vaccination. These receptors all stem from an adult in good health. CDR3s include the opening cysteine and the closing phenylalanine or tryptophan. Each record gives: J gene, clone size, V gene, D gene, CDR3 DNA, CDR3 protein. D genes are given only for firm matches. Where a row states a size, it is once, few, many or the class of an expanded clone; other rows omit it.

>TRBJ1-5|-|TRBV3-1/TRBV3-2|-
TGTGCCAGCGCGGTAGGTCTTAGCAATCAGCCCCAGCATTTT
CASAVGLSNQPQHF
>TRBJ2-7|-|TRBV6-4|TRBD1
TGTGCCAGCAGCGGGACAGGGGGTTTAGTGCAGTACTTC
CASSGTGGLVQYF
>TRBJ2-7|-|TRBV5-6|-
TGTGCCAGCAGCTCGGGACCCCGCGAGCAGTACTTC
CASSSGPREQYF
>TRBJ1-2|few|TRBV7-3|-
TGTGCCAGCAGCTTAGGGCCAGCTATTAACTATGGCTACACCTTC
CASSLGPAINYGYTF
>TRBJ2-2|-|TRBV9|-
TGTGCCAGCACGAACACCGGGGAGCTGTTTTTT
CASTNTGELFF
>TRBJ2-7|-|TRBV5-4|-
TGTGCCAGCAGCTTGGGGGGATTATCCTACGAGCAGTACTTC
CASSLGGLSYEQYF
>TRBJ2-2|-|TRBV6-5|TRBD2
TGTGCCAAACTAGCGGGGGCAGGGGACACCGGGGAGCTGTTTTTT
CAKLAGAGDTGELFF
>TRBJ2-1|-|TRBV5-8|-
TGTGCCAGCAGCAGATCTTGGCGGCCAGATTACAATGAGCAGTTCTTC
CASSRSWRPDYNEQFF
>TRBJ2-7|-|TRBV10-3|TRBD1
TGTGCCACCGAAAATAGAGGGGACAGCTACTCCTACGAGCAGTACTTC
CATENRGDSYSYEQYF
>TRBJ2-5|-|TRBV11-2|-
TGTGCCAGCAGCTTAGGGTCCCGGACCGAAGAGACCCAGTACTTC
CASSLGSRTEETQYF
>TRBJ1-2|-|TRBV20-1|TRBD1
TGCAGTGCTAGTGAGGACAGGGGCAGCTATGGCTACACCTTC
CSASEDRGSYGYTF
>TRBJ2-5|few|TRBV12-3/TRBV12-4|-
TGTGCCAGCGCGACAGGCACCCAAGAGACCCAGTACTTC
CASATGTQETQYF
>TRBJ2-1|once|TRBV11-3|-
TGTGCCAGCAGCTTAGACGGTTCTTTGCCTAGCTCCTACAATGAGCAGTTCTTC
CASSLDGSLPSSYNEQFF
>TRBJ2-7|once|TRBV6-2/TRBV6-3|-
TGTGCCAGCAGTTACCCCACAGGGACCTACGAGCAGTACTTC
CASSYPTGTYEQYF
>TRBJ1-2|-|TRBV6-5|-
TGTGCCAGCACCCATTCGGGGGGCGGCGATGGCTACACCTTC
CASTHSGGGDGYTF
>TRBJ1-5|-|TRBV21-1|-
TGTGCCAGCAGCAAAGCGGCCAGCACCCTAACCAATCAGCCCCAGCATTTT
CASSKAASTLTNQPQHF
>TRBJ1-2|-|TRBV11-2|TRBD1
TGTGCCAGCAGCTCGGGACAGGGGTACGGCTACACCTTC
CASSSGQGYGYTF
>TRBJ2-1|-|TRBV12-3/TRBV12-4|-
TGTGCCAGCAGTATCTCGACTGAGCAGTTCTTC
CASSISTEQFF
>TRBJ1-1|-|TRBV18|-
TGTGCCAGCTCTTCGAAGGGCACTGAAGCTTTCTTT
CASSSKGTEAFF
>TRBJ2-7|-|TRBV2|-
TGTGCCAGCGTAAGGGAGACCTACGAGCAGTACTTC
CASVRETYEQYF
>TRBJ1-2|few|TRBV7-8|-
TGTGCCAGCAGCTTAGAGGCAGACCGTTATGGCTACACCTTC
CASSLEADRYGYTF
>TRBJ1-1|-|TRBV29-1|-
TGCAGCGTTGTCCGACGACAGGCCCTCCAAGCTTTCTTT
CSVVRRQALQAFF
>TRBJ1-2|-|TRBV7-6|-
TGTGCCAGCAGCTCCAACTCAGGGGTTGGGGATGGCTACACCTTC
CASSSNSGVGDGYTF
>TRBJ2-7|once|TRBV7-9|-
TGTGCCAGCAGCCGGGACAACTCCTACGAGCAGTACTTC
CASSRDNSYEQYF
>TRBJ1-2|-|TRBV11-2|-
TGTGCCAGCAGCTTAGGGGGACCGGGAACTAACTATGGCTACACCTTC
CASSLGGPGTNYGYTF
>TRBJ1-2|once|TRBV11-2|-
TGTGCCAGCAGCCGGGCCAGCAAATACACCTTC
CASSRASKYTF
>TRBJ1-2|-|TRBV7-2|-
TGTGCCAGCAGCCCGTCGGTGGGCTACACCTTC
CASSPSVGYTF
>TRBJ2-3|-|TRBV7-2|TRBD1
TGTGCCAGCAGCTTCCGGGACAGGGCAGATACGCAGTATTTT
CASSFRDRADTQYF